This T cell receptor beta chain is drawn from a study of regulatory T cells in long-lasting Graves disease. Construction of TCR beta libraries relied on iRepertoire HTBI primers and on Arm-PCR targeting CDR3 regions. TCRdb reanalysed the multiplex PCR reads using MiXCR and keeps one entry per CDR3 protein. The repertoire has 430,000 or so distinct CDR3 sequences, 21% of them found once; the top ten carry roughly an eighth. This clonotype was found many times. Its antigen is not known. Study-wide results and caveats: Relative to new patients (roughly 980), persistent patients exhibited greater sharing of public clonotypes (over 2,500). TRBV28 was favored in persistent disease, as were TRBJ1-2 and TRBJ2-5.

CDR1 SNHLY and CDR2 FYNNEI come from the germline V gene. The CDR3 runs 16 residues. V lost 2 bases and J lost 7; bases outside the gene matches: 8. Time point indicated: persistent/refractory GD, antithyroid drugs over 5 years with positive TRAb. Extracted PBMC RNA gave rise to the TCR library. Patients all came to the study from an endocrinology department in Xi'an, China. V gene TRBV2 combines with J gene TRBJ1-6, with 7 bases that match TRBD1. This material consisted of peripheral blood mononuclear cells (PBMCs), taken when the disease was refractory, from a patient treated with antithyroid drugs. The TCR was taken from a female donor with Graves disease. CDR3 amino acids: CASSERGGGSNSPLHF. CDR3 DNA: TGTGCCAGCAGTGAACGAGGGGGCGGTTCGAATTCACCCCTCCACTTT.